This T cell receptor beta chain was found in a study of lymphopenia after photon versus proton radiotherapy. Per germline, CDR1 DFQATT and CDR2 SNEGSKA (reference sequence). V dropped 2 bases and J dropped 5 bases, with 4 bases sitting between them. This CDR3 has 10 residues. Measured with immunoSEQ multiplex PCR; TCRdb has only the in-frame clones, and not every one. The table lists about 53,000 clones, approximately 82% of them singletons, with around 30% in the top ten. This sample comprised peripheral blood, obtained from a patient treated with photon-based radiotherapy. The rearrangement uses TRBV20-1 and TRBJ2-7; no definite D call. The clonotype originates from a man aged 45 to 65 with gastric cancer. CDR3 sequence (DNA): TGCAGTGCTAGACTGAACGAGCAGTACTTC. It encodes CSARLNEQYF.